This entry is about one TCR beta chain. This clonotype was detected ten times or more. Its antigen has not been determined. No quality values exist for individual bases; no much larger clone is one base distant. Unmatched junction bases come to 6, with V trimmed by 5 bases and J by 4 bases. Counted from cysteine to phenylalanine, this CDR3 has 14 amino acids. Only CDR3 DNA is held: 42 bases, read in frame from base 1. CDR1 and CDR2, per the germline V gene, are SGHVS and FNYEAQ. The data originate from a study of T cells in Graves' hyperthyroidism and ophthalmopathy (dated by TCRdb to between 2018 and 2020). With respect to the entire study: Peripheral blood was collected at initial diagnosis, before any treatment. A discovery cohort of approximately 97 patients, fewer than 50 with Graves' ophthalmopathy and over 55 with stable Graves' hyperthyroidism, was used to find distinguishing TCR V-J signatures. Whether ophthalmopathy could be predicted prospectively was tested in an independent validation cohort made up of under 20 hyperthyroidism patients plus 17 patients who later progressed to ophthalmopathy. The roughly 100 discovery patients were divided at random into training and test sets in a 7:3 ratio. Thyroid tissue and blood T-cell repertoires from over 5 Graves' hyperthyroidism patients were also compared in the study. After sampling, hyperthyroidism patients received methimazole starting at 30 mg daily, and ophthalmopathy patients received high-dose intravenous methylprednisolone. TCR Vbeta CDR3 sequencing of 120 to 150 peripheral blood samples (approximately 44 ophthalmopathy, 75 hyperthyroidism and 17 progressor patients) is reported in the paper.

The TCR beta CDR3 regions were amplified from the RNA transcripts. A first-round RT-PCR of the TCR CDR3 used the HTBI primer set with the Qiagen OneStep RT-PCR kit. The libraries were constructed in a second round of multiplex PCR and then size-selected and purified. Paired-end sequencing of the libraries was performed with 100 bp reads on an Illumina HiSeq2000. The paper's processing steps were these. SOAPnuke was used to process the raw data, throwing out any read that contained adapters or uncalled bases, had a mean Phred below 15, or lacked an exact constant-primer or identifier match. COPE v1.2.5 was used to merge high-quality paired reads, and clonotypes were defined as unique nucleotide sequences. MiTCR v1.1 was used to align the clonotypes against IMGT TRBV, TRBD and TRBJ reference segments. The analysis included only V-J combinations with a frequency above 0.0001, which together covered over 98% of the repertoires. The TCS score was defined as the ratio of F50 (clonal expansion) to E x V (chaos), calculated using BLOSUM62-based TCRdist between CDR3 peptides within each V-J. Welch's t-statistics and random forest reduced just over 500 V-J features to 13, which were used in a naive Bayes classifier (R e1071). TCRdb reworked the public reads: Q25 trimming with fastp, MiXCR clone assembly, productive beta chains retained. Rows with a matching CDR3 protein are joined into one entry that keeps the most common DNA and genes. V and J calls and clone size were set by TCRdb, not the authors. Counted in this sample were a few hundred thousand distinct CDR3 sequences; less than 20% of them appeared once. Jointly, the top ten make up about 16% of the sample.

In the ophthalmopathy patients, disease was moderately to severely active, with a Clinical Activity Score of 3 or more, a NOSPECS grade of 4 or more, and a duration of less than 3 months. The study excluded patients with uncontrolled infections, other autoimmune diseases, pregnancy or lactation. Clinical symptoms, serum thyroxine and TRAb, thyroid ultrasound, and orbital computed tomography formed the basis for the diagnoses. PBMCs were separated from roughly 10 ml of fresh peripheral blood using Ficoll-Paque density gradient centrifugation. Trizol reagent was used to extract total RNA, and RNA quality was then checked on an Agilent 2100 Bioanalyzer. Overall study outcomes, separate from this receptor: During validation, the model predicted progression to ophthalmopathy a median of about 6.3 months ahead of onset, with just under 71% sensitivity and less than 85% specificity. Blood samples also contained most of the expanded thyroid clonotypes (frequency above 0.001), which suggests that blood repertoires may reflect thyroid immune responses. No statistical method was used to fix the sample size in advance, and group allocation was not hidden from the investigators. Ophthalmopathy was separated from stable hyperthyroidism by a 13 V-J signature model, with approximately 89% sensitivity and roughly 81% specificity obtained in cross-validation and 80%/75% obtained in testing.

The sample taken for sequencing was blood. This TCR derives from a woman aged 40 to 50 with Graves' ophthalmopathy. The rearrangement combines TRBV7-6 with TRBJ1-2, and TRBD1 matches 8 of the central bases. The DNA reads as follows: TGTGCCAGCAGCGACGGACAGGGCAGCTATGGCTACACCTTC. Its translation reads: CASSDGQGSYGYTF.